This is a list of T cell receptor beta chains from one sample in a study of T cells in Graves' hyperthyroidism and ophthalmopathy. Using its own MiXCR run on the multiplex PCR reads, TCRdb lists one record per CDR3 protein. Altogether some 560,000 distinct CDR3 sequences are present, roughly 14% being singletons, with the ten largest covering roughly 7.3%. The sequenced sample was blood. The receptors were sampled from a woman between 25 and 40 years old with Graves' hyperthyroidism. Both conserved end residues are part of each CDR3. The order of the fields is D gene, clone size, J gene, V gene, CDR3 DNA, CDR3 protein. The D gene is left open where the match is weak. Part of the rows lack a size; the others show once, few, many or a class for expanded clones.

NA few TRBJ2-2 TRBV29-1 TGCAGCGTTGACAGGGACGGAAACACCGGGGAGCTGTTTTTT CSVDRDGNTGELFF
TRBD1 few TRBJ2-3 TRBV7-9 TGTGCCAGCAGCCTAGGACAGGGGACACGCACAGATACGCAGTATTTT CASSLGQGTRTDTQYF
NA few TRBJ2-7 TRBV10-1 TGCGCCAGCATCCGAATAGCGAGAGTCATCCCCTACGAGCAGTACTTC CASIRIARVIPYEQYF
TRBD1 many TRBJ2-3 TRBV11-1 TGTGCCAGCAGACCAGGGGGAGGCACAGATACGCAGTATTTT CASRPGGGTDTQYF
NA few TRBJ2-7 TRBV20-1 TGCAGTGCTAGAGCCCCGACTAGCTACGAGCAGTACTTC CSARAPTSYEQYF
NA few TRBJ1-1 TRBV15 TGTGCCACCAGCAGAGTGGGGTTCCTGTTGAACACTGAAGCTTTCTTT CATSRVGFLLNTEAFF
TRBD1 many TRBJ1-1 TRBV3-1 TGTGCCAGCTGCAGGGGGCTGGGCACTGAAGCTTTCTTT CASCRGLGTEAFF
NA many TRBJ1-6 TRBV30 TGTGCCTACAGAACCGATTCACCCCTCCACTTT CAYRTDSPLHF
NA many TRBJ2-5 TRBV7-2 TGTGCCAGCAGCGCTACCAGGGGCGTGAGGGAGACCCAGTACTTC CASSATRGVRETQYF
NA many TRBJ2-7 TRBV7-2 TGTGCCAGCAGCTTCCCTCGGGAGCGGGTAACTTCCTACGAGCAGTACTTC CASSFPRERVTSYEQYF
NA NA TRBJ1-5 TRBV12-3/TRBV12-4 TGTGCCAGCAGCCGGGTCCCTTTAGCGCCCCAGCATTTT CASSRVPLAPQHF
NA few TRBJ2-1 TRBV30 TGTGCCTGGAGGTCAAACGGCAGGCCTTACAATGAGCAGTTCTTC CAWRSNGRPYNEQFF
NA many TRBJ1-1 TRBV7-2 TGTGCCAGCAGCTTCGGCGATAGTCCTGAAGCTTTCTTT CASSFGDSPEAFF
NA many TRBJ2-3 TRBV27 TGTGCCAGCAACCCGGCAGGGCGGTACCACACAGATACGCAGTATTTT CASNPAGRYHTDTQYF
NA many TRBJ1-2 TRBV28 TGTGCCAGCAGTGCAGGGAGTCGGGGCTACACCTTC CASSAGSRGYTF
TRBD2 many TRBJ2-1 TRBV28 TGTGCCAGCAGCAACGACTTTACTAGCGATGAGCAGTTCTTC CASSNDFTSDEQFF
NA NA TRBJ2-7 TRBV27 TGTGCCAGCTCACAAAATTCCCCGGGACCAGATACCTACGAGCAGTACTTC CASSQNSPGPDTYEQYF
TRBD2 NA TRBJ2-3 TRBV12-3/TRBV12-4 TGTGCCAGCAGTTCCGTACTAGCGGGACGGTCGGATACGCAGTATTTT CASSSVLAGRSDTQYF
NA many TRBJ2-5 TRBV10-1 TGCGCCAGCAGTCGAAACCAAGGGGAGACCCAGTACTTC CASSRNQGETQYF
TRBD1 many TRBJ2-3 TRBV20-1 TGCAGTGCTAGTGGGACAGGGGGCTTATCAGATACGCAGTATTTT CSASGTGGLSDTQYF
NA few TRBJ2-7 TRBV27 TGTGCCAGCAGTTTATACGACCCCGTGGAGGAAGGCTCTACGGAGCAGTACTTC CASSLYDPVEEGSTEQYF
TRBD1 many TRBJ1-1 TRBV28 TGTGCCAGCAGTTTTCCTCAGGGGGCGGGTGGGGCTTTCTTT CASSFPQGAGGAFF
TRBD2 many TRBJ2-3 TRBV20-1 TGCAGTGCTAGTCCCGGACTAGCGAGGGTCGCAGATACGCAGTATTTT CSASPGLARVADTQYF
NA many TRBJ2-1 TRBV11-2 TGTGCCAGCAGCTTAGAGGGGGAGTGGGATGAGCAGTTCTTC CASSLEGEWDEQFF
NA few TRBJ1-4 TRBV5-1 TGCGCCAGCACGAGGGATGGGGAAAAACTGTTTTTT CASTRDGEKLFF
TRBD1 many TRBJ1-5 TRBV2 TGTGCCAGCAGTGGACAGGGGGAAGGCCAGCCCCAGCATTTT CASSGQGEGQPQHF
TRBD2 many TRBJ2-2 TRBV7-2 TGTGCCAGCAGCTTCATGCTAGCGGGAGCCGAGAACACCGGGGAGCTGTTTTTT CASSFMLAGAENTGELFF
NA NA TRBJ2-7 TRBV7-9 TGTGCCAGCAGCTTAGGAGGAGGGGGCATCTACGAGCAGTACTTC CASSLGGGGIYEQYF
NA many TRBJ1-1 TRBV11-2 TGTGCCAGCAGTCGTACCGGGACCTACACTGAAGCTTTCTTT CASSRTGTYTEAFF
NA many TRBJ2-2 TRBV30 TGTGCCTGGAGTGTACGCATAACAGGGACGCGTAACACCGGGGAGCTGTTTTTT CAWSVRITGTRNTGELFF
NA many TRBJ1-4 TRBV28 TGTGCCAGCAGTGGGACAAGGGCGAGGAATGAAAAACTGTTTTTT CASSGTRARNEKLFF
NA NA TRBJ2-1 TRBV5-1 TGCGCCAGCAGGCGACTAGGGGAATACAATGAGCAGTTCTTC CASRRLGEYNEQFF
TRBD1 NA TRBJ2-2 TRBV19 TGTGCCAGTAGAACACAGGGGACCGCGAACACCGGGGAGCTGTTTTTT CASRTQGTANTGELFF
TRBD2 NA TRBJ2-7 TRBV6-9 TGTGCCAGCAGTTCCTCCGGGACTAGCGCTTCCTACGAGCAGTACTTC CASSSSGTSASYEQYF
NA few TRBJ1-5 TRBV6-1 TGTGCCAGCAGGAGGGGAATCGAGAGGAGCAATCAGCCCCAGCATTTT CASRRGIERSNQPQHF
NA NA TRBJ1-1 TRBV7-9 TGTGCCAGCAGCTTAGTAGGGCAGAGGAACACTGAAGCTTTCTTT CASSLVGQRNTEAFF
NA NA TRBJ2-1 TRBV27 TGTGCCAGCGGAAATAGCGGCGCCTACAATGAGCAGTTCTTC CASGNSGAYNEQFF
NA many TRBJ2-3 TRBV11-2 TGTGCCAGCAGCTTGATTCGGAGGAACACAGATACGCAGTATTTT CASSLIRRNTDTQYF
TRBD2 many TRBJ2-7 TRBV7-9 TGTGCCAGCAGCCCCTGGACTAGCAGCTCCTACGAGCAGTACTTC CASSPWTSSSYEQYF
TRBD2 NA TRBJ2-2 TRBV9 TGTGCCAGCAGCGCCCGGTTGGGACTAGTAAGCGGGGAGCTGTTTTTT CASSARLGLVSGELFF
NA NA TRBJ1-2 TRBV30 TGTGCCTGGGGGCCGGGACCGGGAGGCTACACCTTC CAWGPGPGGYTF
TRBD2 many TRBJ2-3 TRBV30 TGTGCCTGGGGAGCGGGAGGGCCAGTCGATACGCAGTATTTT CAWGAGGPVDTQYF
NA NA TRBJ2-7 TRBV7-2 TGTGCCAGCAGCCCTTTTTCCGTGGGGGAGCAGTACTTC CASSPFSVGEQYF
TRBD2 NA TRBJ2-1 TRBV29-1 TGCAGCGTTGATCGGCCCAGCGGGAGGGGCGATGAGCAGTTCTTC CSVDRPSGRGDEQFF
NA few TRBJ2-1 TRBV18 TGTGCCAGCTCACCGCAACAGGCCTACAATGAGCAGTTCTTC CASSPQQAYNEQFF
TRBD1 few TRBJ2-2 TRBV9 TGTGCCAGCAGCGTAGGAGTTCAGGGGGACGCCGGGGAGCTGTTTTTT CASSVGVQGDAGELFF
NA NA TRBJ2-1 TRBV7-6 TGTGCCAGCAGCTTAGTTCTGGGCGGACTGTACAATGAGCAGTTCTTC CASSLVLGGLYNEQFF
NA many TRBJ2-3 TRBV20-1 TGCAGTGCTAGAGCATTACCAGGGTCTAGCACAGATACGCAGTATTTT CSARALPGSSTDTQYF
NA few TRBJ2-1 TRBV6-2/TRBV6-3 TGTGCCAGCAGCGCCAGGGTCTATGAGCAGTTCTTC CASSARVYEQFF
TRBD2 many TRBJ2-1 TRBV11-2 TGTGCCAGCAGCTTTTGGGCTAGCGGGATCTACAATGAGCAGTTCTTC CASSFWASGIYNEQFF
TRBD2 many TRBJ2-7 TRBV7-2 TGTGCCAGCAGCCCCCAACTAGCGGGAGGTGGTGAGCAGTACTTC CASSPQLAGGGEQYF